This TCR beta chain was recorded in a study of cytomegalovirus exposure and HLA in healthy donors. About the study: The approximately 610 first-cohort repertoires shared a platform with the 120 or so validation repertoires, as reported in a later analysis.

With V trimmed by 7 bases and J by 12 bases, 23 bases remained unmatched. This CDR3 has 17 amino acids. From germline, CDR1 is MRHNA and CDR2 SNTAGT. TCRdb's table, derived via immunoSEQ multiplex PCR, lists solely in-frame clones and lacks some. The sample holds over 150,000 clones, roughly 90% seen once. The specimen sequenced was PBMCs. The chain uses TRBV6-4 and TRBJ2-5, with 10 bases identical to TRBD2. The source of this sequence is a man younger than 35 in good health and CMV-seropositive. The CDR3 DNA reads TGTGCCAGCAAGCGCGATACTACCACCGGGACTAGCGTGGGTAAGTACTTC. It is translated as CASKRDTTTGTSVGKYF.